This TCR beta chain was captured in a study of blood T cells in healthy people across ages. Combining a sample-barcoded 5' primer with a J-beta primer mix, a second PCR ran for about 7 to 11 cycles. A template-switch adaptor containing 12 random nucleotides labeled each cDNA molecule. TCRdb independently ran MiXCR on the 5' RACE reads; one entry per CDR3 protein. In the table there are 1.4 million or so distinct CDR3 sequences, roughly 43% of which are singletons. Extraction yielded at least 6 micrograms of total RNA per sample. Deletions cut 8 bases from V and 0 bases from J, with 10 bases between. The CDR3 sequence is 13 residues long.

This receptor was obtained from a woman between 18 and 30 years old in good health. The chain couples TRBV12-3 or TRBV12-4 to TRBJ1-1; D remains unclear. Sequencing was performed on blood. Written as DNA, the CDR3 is TGTGCCAGCCGTGGGATTGTGAACACTGAAGCTTTCTTT. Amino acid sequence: CASRGIVNTEAFF.